This T cell receptor (beta chain) was retrieved from a study of blood T cells in healthy people across ages. Combining a sample-barcoded 5' primer with a J-beta primer mix, a second PCR ran for roughly 6 to 12 cycles. One entry per CDR3 protein, called by TCRdb with MiXCR from the 5' RACE reads. The sample holds 1.5 million to 1.8 million distinct CDR3 sequences, under 55% seen once. This CDR3 is 15 amino acids long. Germline V lookup: CDR1 SGHAT, CDR2 FQNNGV. The V end lost 6 bases, the J end lost 4 bases, and 16 bases lay between the germline ends. This TCR derives from a woman aged 18 to 35 in good health. The sequenced sample was blood. J is TRBJ2-1 and V is TRBV11-2, with D unclear. As DNA, the CDR3 is TGTGCCAGCAGGTCGACTGGCCAGCAATACAATGAGCAGTTCTTC. It specifies CASRSTGQQYNEQFF.